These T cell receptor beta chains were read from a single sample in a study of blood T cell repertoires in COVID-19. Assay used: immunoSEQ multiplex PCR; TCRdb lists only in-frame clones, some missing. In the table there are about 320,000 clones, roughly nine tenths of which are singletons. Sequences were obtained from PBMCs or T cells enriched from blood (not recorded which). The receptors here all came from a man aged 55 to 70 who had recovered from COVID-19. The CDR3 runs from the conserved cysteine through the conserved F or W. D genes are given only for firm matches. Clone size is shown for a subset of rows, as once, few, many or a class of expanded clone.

TGTGCCAGCAGTGAGTACGGTAGCGGGAGAGCCGGGGAGCTGTTTTTT,CASSEYGSGRAGELFF,TRBD2,TRBJ2-2,TRBV25-1,.
TGTGCCAGCAGCCAAAGGGCAGGGAAAGACGGCTACACCTTC,CASSQRAGKDGYTF,.,TRBJ1-2,TRBV3-1/TRBV3-2,.
TGTGCCAGCAGCCAAGAAGGGGCGGGGGGACCGAGGGATTTGAGGAACACTGAAGCTTTCTTT,CASSQEGAGGPRDLRNTEAFF,.,TRBJ1-1,TRBV3-1/TRBV3-2,.
TGTGCCAGCTCACAAGTTGGGAGACCCTACGAGCAGTACTTC,CASSQVGRPYEQYF,.,TRBJ2-7,TRBV18,.
TGCGCCAGCAGCTTGGGACAGGGGGAGACCCAGTACTTC,CASSLGQGETQYF,TRBD1,TRBJ2-5,TRBV5-1,.
TGTGCCAGCAGCTTTTCGTCCGGGACAGGGGGTGAAAGACTGTTTTTT,CASSFSSGTGGERLFF,TRBD1,TRBJ1-4,TRBV11-2,few
TGTGCCAGCAGTTACTCCGGGGTTGGGTCCTACGAGCAGTACTTC,CASSYSGVGSYEQYF,.,TRBJ2-7,TRBV6-5,.
TGTGCCAGCAGTGAAAGGTGGGGTGGCAGGGGGCGCCGTGAGAGTGAGCAGTTCTTC,CASSERWGGRGRRESEQFF,TRBD1,TRBJ2-1,TRBV6-1,.
TGTGCCAGCAGCCTGGGACAGGGGTCCTCCGCTTTCTTT,CASSLGQGSSAFF,TRBD1,TRBJ1-1,TRBV2,.
TGTGCCAGCAGCTTGGACTTAGAAGATACGCAGTATTTT,CASSLDLEDTQYF,.,TRBJ2-3,TRBV5-5,.
TGTGCCACCAGCAGAGCCGGGCTAGGGGGCTCCTCTGGAAACACCATATATTTT,CATSRAGLGGSSGNTIYF,TRBD1,TRBJ1-3,TRBV15,few
TGTGCCAGCAGTGGGGCTTCGGGACAGGGGAAAAACATTCAGTACTTC,CASSGASGQGKNIQYF,TRBD1,TRBJ2-4,TRBV2,.
TGTGCCAGCTCACCTCAGGACAGGGCTTACTATAATTCACCCCTCCACTTT,CASSPQDRAYYNSPLHF,TRBD1,TRBJ1-6,TRBV18,.
TGTGCCAGCAGGCCTACCGGGACAGGCCCCTATGGCTACACCTTC,CASRPTGTGPYGYTF,TRBD1,TRBJ1-2,TRBV3-1/TRBV3-2,.
TGCAGTGCTAGTTCAGCGGTAGAGGACACCATATATTTT,CSASSAVEDTIYF,.,TRBJ1-3,TRBV20-1,.
TGCAGCGTTGTCCCAGGGGGCACTGAAGCTTTCTTT,CSVVPGGTEAFF,TRBD1,TRBJ1-1,TRBV29-1,few
TGTGCCAGCAGTTTTGACAGGGGTAGAGTTCAGCCCCAGCATTTT,CASSFDRGRVQPQHF,TRBD1,TRBJ1-5,TRBV28,.
TGTGCCAGCAGCAGGTCACCTAACGTCTACAATGAGCAGTTCTTC,CASSRSPNVYNEQFF,.,TRBJ2-1,TRBV6-5,.
TGTGCCTGGAGCTTGGGACAGGGTGGAAACACCATATATTTT,CAWSLGQGGNTIYF,TRBD1,TRBJ1-3,TRBV30,.
TGTGCTAGCACCTTGTCTACTAGCGGGACAGAGACCCAGTACTTC,CASTLSTSGTETQYF,TRBD2,TRBJ2-5,TRBV7-7,.
TGTGCCAGCTCCCCTTACGGGAGGGGTGAGACCCAGTACTTC,CASSPYGRGETQYF,TRBD2,TRBJ2-5,TRBV2,.
TGTGCCAGCAGCTTGCTGGGACAGAACTCCTACAATGAGCAGTTCTTC,CASSLLGQNSYNEQFF,TRBD1,TRBJ2-1,TRBV5-5,.
TGTGCCAGTAGTATACGACAGAACACTGAAGCTTTCTTT,CASSIRQNTEAFF,.,TRBJ1-1,TRBV19,few
TGTGCCAGCAGCTCCCTCGGGACTGGCTCCTACGAGCAGTACTTC,CASSSLGTGSYEQYF,.,TRBJ2-7,TRBV7-6,.
TGTGCCAGTAGTAACGACAGGGCATGGAGCAATCAGCCCCAGCATTTT,CASSNDRAWSNQPQHF,TRBD1,TRBJ1-5,TRBV19,once
TGTGCCAGCAGCAGGGACAGACCTACCTATGGCTACACCTTC,CASSRDRPTYGYTF,TRBD1,TRBJ1-2,TRBV9,once
TGTGCCAGCAGACCGGGGGGGGCTGGTGAAAAACTGTTTTTT,CASRPGGAGEKLFF,.,TRBJ1-4,TRBV28,.
TGTGCCAGCAGGTTGACAGGGGGGAACACTGAAGCTTTCTTT,CASRLTGGNTEAFF,TRBD1,TRBJ1-1,TRBV2,.
TGTGCCAGCAGCGACTCATACAATGAGCAGTTCTTC,CASSDSYNEQFF,.,TRBJ2-1,TRBV9,.
TGTGCCACCAGCAGAGGAACTAGCGGGAGGGCCGACAATGAGCAGTTCTTC,CATSRGTSGRADNEQFF,TRBD2,TRBJ2-1,TRBV15,.
TGTGCCAGCAGTTTCTCGGGAGGGAGACTGTTTTTT,CASSFSGGRLFF,.,TRBJ1-4,TRBV12-3/TRBV12-4,.